Sequencing of this TCR beta chain was carried out in a study of OX40 agonist ivuxolimab in advanced cancers. Using immunoSEQ multiplex PCR, the repertoire was profiled, and TCRdb retains in-frame clones only, with some absent. This table has tens of thousands of clones, 75% to 95% appearing once. Points from the study as a whole: Doses of 0.1 to 3.0 mg/kg were accompanied by clonal expansion of CD4+ and CD8+ blood T cells by week 6.

Autoimmune disease history or systemic immunosuppression led to patients being barred. This CDR3 region has 15 residues. Per germline, CDR1 MNHGY and CDR2 SVAAGI. Trimming shortened V by 6 bases and J by 4 bases, and 15 bases separated the two germline ends. In regard to this clone: The target antigen is unknown.

The chain has TRBV6-9 and TRBJ2-2; D not resolved. The sequenced sample was CD4+ or CD8+ T cells sorted from blood, obtained in a trial of the OX40 agonist ivuxolimab. This sequence was found in an adult with an advanced solid tumor such as melanoma, head and neck, liver or kidney cancer. The CDR3 coding sequence is TGTGCCAGCAGCCCTAGTGGTGGGTTCACCGGGGAGCTGTTTTTT. It is translated as CASSPSGGFTGELFF.